The 31 T cell receptor beta chains below come from one sample, sequenced in a study of cytomegalovirus exposure and HLA in healthy donors. PCR employed 60 Vbeta and 13 Jbeta primers. The protocol was immunoSEQ multiplex PCR, while the TCRdb copy is restricted to in-frame clones and leaves out a portion. The sample yields roughly 240,000 clones, about four fifths seen once. The sample taken for sequencing was PBMCs. The origin of the receptors is a middle-aged woman in good health and CMV-seropositive.

The rearrangement uses TRBV10-2 and TRBJ2-7, with TRBD1 matching 10 bases. The trim removed 2 bases at V and 0 bases at J, leaving 1 base unmatched. The CDR3 covers 15 residues. CDR1 is WSHSY, CDR2 SAAADI, per germline. The chain's CDR3 is CASSERDRGSYEQYF. The CDR3 DNA is TGCGCCAGCAGTGAGCGGGACAGGGGCTCCTACGAGCAGTACTTC.

This chain uses TRBV10-3 with TRBJ2-5, with 8 bases that match TRBD2. The end of the DNA is better explained by TRBJ2-7, so the J call may be wrong. The CDR3 has 15 residues. The germline V gene encodes CDR1 ENHRY and CDR2 SYGVKD. CDR3 region: CAISESLAEAYEQYF. In DNA, the CDR3 is TGTGCCATCAGTGAGTCACTAGCGGAAGCCTACGAGCAGTACTTC.

As DNA, the CDR3 is TGTGCCAGCATCGGAGAGGGGGCACGACAGCCCCAGCATTTT. Its protein is CASIGEGARQPQHF. The V call is TRBV6-1, the J call TRBJ1-5; 7 bases map to TRBD1. This CDR3 is built from 14 residues. V shed 7 bases, J shed 7 bases, and the junction held 10 bases outside the gene matches. CDR1 MNHNS and CDR2 SASEGT come from the germline V gene.

The chain is built from TRBV30 and TRBJ1-2, with D possibly matching TRBD1 (6 bases). The V gene's germline CDR1 is GTSNPN and CDR2 SVGIG (reference sequence). V was trimmed by 3 bases and J by 8 bases, leaving 16 bases between them. The CDR3 is 13 residues long. The CDR3 DNA reads as TGTGCCTGGAGGGGTTGGGGGACACACGGCTACACCTTC. It is translated as CAWRGWGTHGYTF.

V usage is TRBV5-4 and J usage is TRBJ2-7, with D possibly TRBD1 on 5 matching bases. There are 12 residues in the CDR3. The germline CDR1 and CDR2 sequences are SGHNT and YYREEE (reference sequence). CDR3 coding DNA: TGTGTCACGCAGGGCTTCTCCTACGAGCAGTACTTC. It yields the protein CVTQGFSYEQYF.

This chain uses TRBV25-1 with TRBJ1-1, with D hard to call. Germline-derived CDR1 and CDR2 are MGHDK and SYGVNS. The CDR3 totals 13 residues. V was cut by 2 bases and J by 10 bases, with 14 bases left in between. DNA of the CDR3: TGTGCCAGCAGTGAACGAGCGGTGGATCCAGCTTTCTTT. This codes for CASSERAVDPAFF.

The rearrangement uses TRBV7-3 and TRBJ2-2; the D is unclear. The germline V gene encodes CDR1 SGHTA and CDR2 FQGTGA. The length of the CDR3 is 16 residues. V dropped 4 bases and J dropped 6 bases, with 18 bases sitting between them. CDR3 protein: CASSWSLDSMAGELFF. In DNA, the CDR3 is TGTGCCAGCAGCTGGAGCCTCGACTCGATGGCCGGGGAGCTGTTTTTT.

The chain uses TRBV2 and TRBJ2-3; no firm D call. The V gene lost 5 bases and the J gene lost 1 base, with 10 bases spanning the gap. The CDR3 length is 14 residues. CDR1 SNHLY and CDR2 FYNNEI come from the germline V gene. The CDR3 sequence: CASSPGRGTDTQYF. The CDR3 DNA reads TGTGCCAGCAGTCCAGGTCGTGGCACAGATACGCAGTATTTT.

The chain links TRBV4-2 to TRBJ2-2, with TRBD2 matching 10 bases. Germline V gene sequence: CDR1 LGHNA, CDR2 YNFKEQ. The CDR3 sequence is 17 residues long. With V trimmed by 3 bases and J by 1 base, 5 bases remained unmatched. This CDR3 is CASSQSLAGGNTGELFF. The CDR3 coding sequence is TGTGCCAGCAGCCAGAGTTTAGCGGGAGGGAACACCGGGGAGCTGTTTTTT.

This chain links TRBV27 with TRBJ2-2, with 8 bases lining up with TRBD1. Germline CDR1 is MNHEY and CDR2 is SMNVEV (reference sequence). Unmatched junction bases numbered 13, after V lost 5 bases and J lost 5 bases. The length of the CDR3 is 17 residues. The CDR3 spells CASSLIVSTGGTGELFF. CDR3 sequence (DNA): TGTGCCAGCAGTCTCATCGTCTCTACAGGGGGGACCGGGGAGCTGTTTTTT.

This chain uses TRBV7-2 with TRBJ1-1, with D uncertain. The CDR3 contains 13 residues. CDR1 is SGHTA, CDR2 FQGNSA, per germline. The ends were cut back, 6 bases at V and 0 bases at J, with 8 bases in the middle. The CDR3 region is CASRPTVNTEAFF. The CDR3 DNA sequence: TGTGCCAGCAGACCAACAGTGAACACTGAAGCTTTCTTT.

The V call is TRBV7-2, the J call TRBJ2-7; tentatively, D is TRBD2 (5 bases). The CDR3 covers 14 residues. Germline V lookup: CDR1 SGHTA, CDR2 FQGNSA. Trimming stripped 3 bases from V and 1 base from J, with 10 bases between. The CDR3 region is CASSFLTGSYEQYF. CDR3 DNA: TGTGCCAGCAGCTTTTTGACGGGGTCCTACGAGCAGTACTTC.

The chain is built from TRBV7-8 and TRBJ2-1, with 7 bases matching TRBD2. CDR1 is SGHVS, CDR2 FQNEAQ, per germline. Losses at the gene ends were 5 bases for V and 5 bases for J; bases not matched to a gene: 9. There are 15 residues in the CDR3. The CDR3, as DNA: TGTGCCAGCAGCAACCTTCTGGGGAGGGACAATGAGCAGTTCTTC. Translation gives CASSNLLGRDNEQFF. The complete variable domain, with remaining parts taken from reference TRBV7-8 and TRBJ2-1, reads GAGVSQSPRYKVAKRGQDVALRCDPISGHVSLFWYQQALGQGPEFLTYFQNEAQLDKSGLPSDRFFAERPEGSVSTLKIQRTQQEDSAVYLCASSNLLGRDNEQFFGPGTRLTVL.

This chain links TRBV9 with TRBJ1-4; TRBD1 is a possible D gene (6 bases). V dropped 0 bases and J dropped 4 bases, with 13 bases sitting between them. The CDR3 runs to 16 residues. Per germline, CDR1 SGDLS and CDR2 YYNGEE. In DNA, the CDR3 is TGTGCCAGCAGCGTAGGACCAGGGGAAGGTAATGAAAAACTGTTTTTT. Translation: CASSVGPGEGNEKLFF.

This sequence joins TRBV30 and TRBJ2-7; TRBD2 matches 7 bases. With V trimmed by 4 bases and J by 0 bases, 6 bases remained unmatched. The CDR3 covers 14 residues. Germline V CDR1 and CDR2: GTSNPN, SVGIG (reference sequence). CDR3 region: CAWTSGLSSYEQYF. Here the CDR3 DNA reads TGTGCCTGGACTAGCGGATTAAGCTCCTACGAGCAGTACTTC.

J is TRBJ1-6 and V is TRBV30; D is unclear. CDR3 size: 16 residues. V was pared by 4 bases and J by 6 bases, with 19 bases between. Germline V gene sequence: CDR1 GTSNPN, CDR2 SVGIG (reference sequence). CDR3 sequence: CAWNPGERRFNSPLHF. As DNA, the CDR3 is TGTGCCTGGAACCCCGGAGAGCGCCGGTTTAATTCACCCCTCCACTTT.

This sequence joins TRBV2 and TRBJ1-5, with TRBD1 matching over 9 bases. The V and J ends lost 11 bases and 0 bases, in that order; junction bases with no gene match: 11. The CDR3 runs to 16 residues. CDR1 SNHLY and CDR2 FYNNEI come from the germline V gene. The CDR3, as DNA: TGTGCCGCCCGGGACAGGGTTTTAGGTAGCAATCAGCCCCAGCATTTT. It translates to CAARDRVLGSNQPQHF.

This clone appeared a single time. The CDR3 region is CASSLGTGRNQPQHF. DNA of the CDR3: TGCGCCAGCAGCTTGGGGACAGGGAGGAATCAGCCCCAGCATTTT. V gene TRBV5-1 combines with J gene TRBJ1-5; 8 bases align to TRBD1. CDR3 length: 15 amino acids. The V gene's germline CDR1 is SGHRS and CDR2 YFSETQ. V was pared by 0 bases and J by 4 bases, with 3 bases of the junction left unmatched.

The J gene is TRBJ1-5, the V gene TRBV18; TRBD1 matches 7 bases. Unmatched junction bases numbered 13, after V lost 1 base and J lost 4 bases. Germline CDR1 is KGHSH and CDR2 is LQKENI. There are 18 residues in the CDR3. This CDR3 reads CASSPLVPQGVWNQPQHF. In nucleotides, the CDR3 is TGTGCCAGCTCACCACTGGTTCCCCAGGGGGTATGGAATCAGCCCCAGCATTTT. The complete variable domain, with remaining parts taken from reference TRBV18 and TRBJ1-5, reads NAGVMQNPRHLVRRRGQEARLRCSPMKGHSHVYWYRQLPEEGLKFMVYLQKENIIDESGMPKERFSAEFPKEGPSILRIQQVVRGDSAAYFCASSPLVPQGVWNQPQHFGDGTRLSIL.

The V gene is TRBV27, the J gene TRBJ2-7, with 8 bases that match TRBD1. The CDR3 runs 16 residues. With V trimmed by 5 bases and J by 4 bases, 13 bases remained unmatched. CDR1 and CDR2 from the germline V gene are MNHEY and SMNVEV (reference sequence). The CDR3 DNA follows: TGTGCCAGCAGTATCCCCTCAGGGGGCGAGGAATACGAGCAGTACTTC. Translated, it gives CASSIPSGGEEYEQYF.

CDR3 loop: CASSTGQDYGYTF. CDR3 bases: TGTGCCAGCAGTACCGGACAGGACTATGGCTACACCTTC. The rearrangement uses TRBV28 and TRBJ1-2; 7 positions agree with TRBD1. J lost 3 bases, V lost 5 bases, and 3 bases had no gene match. CDR1 MDHEN and CDR2 SYDVKM come from the germline V gene. The CDR3 sequence is 13 residues long.

The J gene is TRBJ2-7, the V gene TRBV6-4; 8 bases fit TRBD1. V was pared by 5 bases and J by 5 bases, with 5 bases of the junction left unmatched. Germline loops: CDR1 MRHNA, CDR2 SNTAGT. This CDR3 comprises 13 residues. CDR3 DNA: TGTGCCAGCAGTCAGGACAGGGAAGACGAGCAGTACTTC. Encoded protein: CASSQDREDEQYF.

This chain connects TRBV7-2 to TRBJ1-5, with D possibly TRBD1 on 5 matching bases. V was trimmed by 2 bases and J by 11 bases, leaving 13 bases between them. The CDR3 is 13 residues long. CDR1 and CDR2 from the germline V gene are SGHTA and FQGNSA. The CDR3 sequence is CASSLSGVTAQHF. DNA for the CDR3: TGTGCCAGCAGCTTATCGGGGGTCACAGCCCAGCATTTT.

The V call is TRBV6-1, the J call TRBJ2-5, with D perhaps matching TRBD2 (5 bases). V was clipped by 6 bases and J by 2 bases, with 10 bases between them. CDR1 is MNHNS and CDR2 is SASEGT in the germline V gene. The CDR3 has 13 residues. CDR3 DNA sequence: TGTGCCAGCAGGAGGGAACTACAAGAGACCCAGTACTTC. Translated: CASRRELQETQYF.

In its sample, this clone was seen once. The chain links TRBV7-9 to TRBJ2-5; perhaps TRBD2 as D (5 bases). The CDR3 length is 16 residues. Between the trimmed V and J ends, which lost 1 base and 1 base, there was a span of 13 bases. Germline V lookup: CDR1 SEHNR, CDR2 FQNEAQ (reference sequence). This CDR3 reads CASSLGDKEGQETQYF. The CDR3 DNA sequence: TGTGCCAGCAGCTTAGGGGATAAAGAGGGCCAAGAGACCCAGTACTTC. The full variable domain, with the rest looked up from reference TRBV7-9 and TRBJ2-5, is DTGVSQNPRHKITKRGQNVTFRCDPISEHNRLYWYRQTLGQGPEFLTYFQNEAQLEKSRLLSDRFSAERPKGSFSTLEIQRTEQGDSAMYLCASSLGDKEGQETQYFGPGTRLLVL.

This clone was counted a single time. The V gene is TRBV30, the J gene TRBJ2-1; 8 bases agree with TRBD2. CDR1 GTSNPN and CDR2 SVGIG come from the germline V gene (reference sequence). This CDR3 is built from 14 residues. The trim removed 1 base at V and 4 bases at J, leaving 3 bases unmatched. In nucleotides, the CDR3 is TGTGCCTGGAGTGGGACTAGCTTGTACAATGAGCAGTTCTTC. It translates to CAWSGTSLYNEQFF.

The gene calls are TRBV29-1 and TRBJ2-1; D unresolved. Germline CDR1 reads SQVTM; CDR2 reads ANQGSEA. The V end lost 4 bases, the J end lost 4 bases, and 8 bases lay between the germline ends. CDR3 size: 12 residues. CDR3 coding DNA: TGCAGCGTTGCTTTCCGGTACAATGAGCAGTTCTTC. Protein sequence: CSVAFRYNEQFF.

J is TRBJ2-5 and V is TRBV5-1; perhaps TRBD1 as D (6 bases). The V and J ends lost 5 bases and 1 base respectively, with 15 bases between them. The CDR3 runs 15 residues. Per the germline V gene, CDR1 is SGHRS and CDR2 is YFSETQ. The CDR3 sequence is CASRQAQGPQETQYF. The CDR3 DNA reads TGCGCCAGCAGACAAGCACAGGGACCCCAAGAGACCCAGTACTTC. Variable domain in full (rest from reference TRBV5-1 and TRBJ2-5): KAGVTQTPRYLIKTRGQQVTLSCSPISGHRSVSWYQQTPGQGLQFLFEYFSETQRNKGNFPGRFSGRQFSNSRSEMNVSTLELGDSALYLCASRQAQGPQETQYFGPGTRLLVL.

This clone has only one observation. The chain couples TRBV19 to TRBJ1-2; the match to TRBD1 covers 7 bases. Germline values: CDR1 LNHDA, CDR2 SQIVND (reference sequence). V was clipped by 6 bases and J by 8 bases; unmatched bases: 9. The CDR3 is 13 residues long. The CDR3, as DNA: TGTGCCAGTAGCCCAAGGGGGCTATACGGCTACACCTTC. Protein sequence: CASSPRGLYGYTF.

This clone was counted once. The gene calls are TRBV4-3 and TRBJ2-5, with TRBD1 identical over 9 bases. The assigned J gene may be wrong: the sequence end matches TRBJ2-7 better. The germline gives CDR1 LGHNA, CDR2 YSLEER. The CDR3 runs to 15 residues. The CDR3 loop is CASSQGTGVSYEQYF. In DNA form, the CDR3 reads TGCGCCAGCAGCCAAGGGACAGGGGTTTCCTACGAGCAGTACTTC.

The chain is built from TRBV5-6 and TRBJ1-2, with no clear D. This CDR3 contains 13 residues. The V gene lost 0 bases and the J gene lost 8 bases, with 11 bases spanning the gap. CDR1 and CDR2 (germline): SGHDT, YYEEEE. Here the CDR3 DNA reads TGTGCCAGCAGCTTGGATAGGATCGGGGGCTACACCTTC. Translation: CASSLDRIGGYTF.